This TCR beta chain was recovered during a study of T cell repertoires in cytomegalovirus infection. TCRdb re-called the reads with MiXCR, one entry per CDR3 protein. Here the sample spans 250,000 to 300,000 distinct CDR3 sequences, over 15% being singletons. This clonotype was seen a few times. A much larger clone differs from this one at a single base, so this may be a read error. The CDR3 sequence is 13 residues long. Germline values: CDR1 MNHEY, CDR2 SVGAGI. What was sequenced was CD8+ T cells from PBMCs. The receptor was isolated from a human donor in good health (CMV status not recorded). Some clones in this sample may be carry-over from other donors' samples. The rearrangement joins TRBV6-5 to TRBJ1-1; D remains ambiguous. CDR3 nucleotide sequence: TGTGACAGCAGTTACTCGATTTCAACTGAAGCTTTCTTT. It specifies CDSSYSISTEAFF.